This T cell receptor (beta chain) was recorded in a study of T cell repertoires in cytomegalovirus infection. The overall study: Indications of both CMV infection and matching HLA type were provided by public TCR beta signatures.

The CDR3 spans 15 residues. Germline V gene lookup returns CDR1 SGHTA and CDR2 FQGNSA. After removal of 4 bases from V and 3 bases from J, the junction contained 6 bases not matched to a gene. TCRdb re-called the reads with MiXCR, one entry per CDR3 protein. The repertoire holds a few hundred thousand distinct CDR3 sequences, with more than 20% as singletons. This chain connects TRBV7-2 to TRBJ1-2; 9 nucleotides match TRBD1. The sequenced sample was PBMCs. This receptor was obtained from a human donor in good health (CMV status not recorded). Some clones in this sample may be carry-over from other donors' samples. This CDR3 is CASSSPGQGYYGYTF. The CDR3 region has the DNA TGTGCCAGCAGCTCGCCGGGACAGGGTTACTATGGCTACACCTTC.